Each of the 21 T cell receptor beta chains below was sequenced from the same sample in a study of blood T cell repertoires in COVID-19. Sequencing used immunoSEQ multiplex PCR; TCRdb keeps in-frame clones, though not all of them. The data show roughly 290,000 clones, 87% seen once. Input material: peripheral blood. The receptors were sampled from a woman aged 45-59 years who had recovered from COVID-19.

Remarks on this clone: Other DNA sequences in this sample translate to the same CDR3. The chain is built from TRBV20-1 and TRBJ1-1, with D uncertain. Trimming cost V 1 base and J 2 bases, with 2 bases left between them. Germline V gene data show CDR1 as DFQATT and CDR2 as SNEGSKA (reference sequence). The CDR3 has 11 amino acids. For the CDR3, the DNA is TGCAGTGCTAGAGCAAACACTGAAGCTTTCTTT. Protein: CSARANTEAFF.

The rearrangement links TRBV5-1 to TRBJ1-2; D perhaps matches TRBD1 (6 bases). CDR1 SGHRS and CDR2 YFSETQ come from the germline V gene. V lost 0 bases to trimming and J lost 3 bases, with 12 bases between them. The CDR3 is 15 amino acids. This CDR3 is CASSLDGTLYYGYTF. The DNA of the CDR3 is TGCGCCAGCAGCTTGGACGGGACACTTTACTATGGCTACACCTTC.

The V and J genes are TRBV18 and TRBJ2-6, with TRBD1 as a possible D gene (6 bases). The CDR3 is 15 residues long. The germline V gene has CDR1 KGHSH and CDR2 LQKENI. V shed 3 bases and J shed 2 bases, with 8 bases lying between them. CDR3 nucleotides: TGTGCCAGCTCACCCCAGGGGCCTGGGGCCAACGTCCTGACTTTC. It codes for CASSPQGPGANVLTF.

The J gene is TRBJ2-6, the V gene TRBV18; 9 bases agree with TRBD1. The germline V gene has CDR1 KGHSH and CDR2 LQKENI. V lost 6 bases, J lost 2 bases, and 8 bases stayed unmatched. The length of the CDR3 is 17 residues. CDR3 sequence reads: CASSSRTGEAGANVLTF. The CDR3, as DNA: TGTGCCAGCTCGAGTCGGACAGGGGAGGCTGGGGCCAACGTCCTGACTTTC. Based on the CDR3 plus reference TRBV18 and TRBJ2-6, the full variable domain is NAGVMQNPRHLVRRRGQEARLRCSPMKGHSHVYWYRQLPEEGLKFMVYLQKENIIDESGMPKERFSAEFPKEGPSILRIQQVVRGDSAAYFCASSSRTGEAGANVLTFGAGSRLTVL.

The V and J genes are TRBV14 and TRBJ2-1; tentatively, D is TRBD2 (6 bases). Germline V gives CDR1 SGHDN, CDR2 FVKESK. The V and J ends lost 6 bases and 6 bases respectively, with 6 bases between them. The CDR3 loop spans 11 amino acids. DNA of the CDR3: TGTGCCAGCAGGGAGGGCAATGAGCAGTTCTTC. Protein product: CASREGNEQFF.

This clone came up a few times. J is TRBJ1-1 and V is TRBV2, with D possibly TRBD1 on 5 matching bases. Per the germline V gene, CDR1 is SNHLY and CDR2 is FYNNEI. V gave up 8 bases and J gave up 5 bases, with 18 bases separating them. The CDR3 runs to 14 residues. CDR3 in DNA: TGTGCCAGCTCACCACCTCCCCGGGGGACTGAAGCTTTCTTT. Its translation: CASSPPPRGTEAFF.

The V and J genes are TRBV3-1 (or the pseudogene TRBV3-2) and TRBJ2-3; D might be TRBD2 (6 bases). There are 12 residues in the CDR3. The germline V gene encodes CDR1 LGHDT and CDR2 YNNKEL (reference sequence). The V gene lost 10 bases and the J gene lost 4 bases, with 12 bases spanning the gap. CDR3 in amino acids: CATGGWADTQYF. CDR3 sequence (DNA): TGTGCCACCGGGGGTTGGGCAGATACGCAGTATTTT.

The chain carries TRBV29-1 and TRBJ1-1; no firm D call. In germline, CDR1 is SQVTM, CDR2 ANQGSEA. The CDR3 is 14 amino acids. Trimming took off 4 bases at V and 0 bases at J, with 12 bases between the two ends. The CDR3 bases are TGCAGCGTTGTCCAGAGACAATTGAACACTGAAGCTTTCTTT. Translated, it gives CSVVQRQLNTEAFF.

The J gene is TRBJ1-3, the V gene TRBV4-3, with D perhaps TRBD1 (6 bases). Trimming stripped 4 bases from V and 2 bases from J, with 12 bases between. The CDR3 runs to 15 residues. CDR1 and CDR2 (germline): LGHNA, YSLEER. CDR3 nucleotides: TGCGCCAGCAGCCTCACAGGGACCACTGGAAACACCATATATTTT. It yields the protein CASSLTGTTGNTIYF.

The chain carries TRBV30 and TRBJ2-7; TRBD2 matches at 7 bases. The CDR3 covers 13 residues. After removal of 0 bases from V and 3 bases from J, the junction contained 2 bases not matched to a gene. CDR1 is GTSNPN, CDR2 SVGIG, per germline (reference sequence). CDR3 DNA sequence: TGTGCCTGGAGTGTTTGGGGGGGCTACGAGCAGTACTTC. Protein sequence: CAWSVWGGYEQYF.

The rearrangement uses TRBV5-4 and TRBJ2-1, with a weak D call TRBD2 (5 bases). The V gene lost 3 bases and the J gene lost 9 bases, with 10 bases spanning the gap. Germline lookup yields CDR1 SGHNT and CDR2 YYREEE (reference sequence). This CDR3 spans 12 amino acids. The CDR3 here is CASSSDSLEQFF. The CDR3 DNA sequence: TGTGCCAGCAGCTCGGACTCTCTTGAGCAGTTCTTC.

The chain couples TRBV5-1 to TRBJ1-1; no reliable D call. V was clipped by 3 bases and J by 3 bases, with 9 bases between them. The CDR3 length is 13 residues. Germline assignment: CDR1 SGHRS and CDR2 YFSETQ. CDR3 sequence: CASSYDIDTEAFF. The CDR3, as DNA: TGCGCCAGCAGCTACGACATAGACACTGAAGCTTTCTTT. Full variable domain (rest looked up from reference TRBV5-1 and TRBJ1-1): KAGVTQTPRYLIKTRGQQVTLSCSPISGHRSVSWYQQTPGQGLQFLFEYFSETQRNKGNFPGRFSGRQFSNSRSEMNVSTLELGDSALYLCASSYDIDTEAFFGQGTRLTVV.

This clone was counted a few times. The V and J genes are TRBV6-5 and TRBJ1-6; D uncertain. CDR1 MNHEY and CDR2 SVGAGI come from the germline V gene. Trimming took off 6 bases at V and 5 bases at J, with 14 bases between the two ends. The CDR3 length is 15 residues. This CDR3 reads CASRRQALDNSPLHF. DNA of the CDR3: TGTGCCAGCAGACGGCAGGCTTTAGATAATTCACCCCTCCACTTT.

The chain links TRBV7-2 to TRBJ1-4, with TRBD1 matching over 7 bases. Trimming at V came to 5 bases and at J to 7 bases, leaving 10 bases not matched to a gene. From germline, CDR1 is SGHTA and CDR2 FQGNSA. CDR3 length equals 15 residues. CDR3: CASSPQTGLGEKLFF. CDR3 DNA: TGTGCCAGCAGCCCCCAGACAGGGTTGGGTGAAAAACTGTTTTTT.

J is TRBJ2-5 and V is TRBV6-2 or TRBV6-3; D ambiguous. V lost 2 bases, J lost 4 bases, and 8 bases lay in between. There are 13 residues in the CDR3. The germline V gene has CDR1 MNHEY and CDR2 SVGEGT. Written as DNA, the CDR3 is TGTGCCAGCAGTTACGTTGTCCGAGAGACCCAGTACTTC. It is translated as CASSYVVRETQYF.

The chain recombines TRBV27 with TRBJ2-7; 9 nucleotides agree with TRBD1. Germline V gene lookup returns CDR1 MNHEY and CDR2 SMNVEV (reference sequence). The V and J ends lost 5 bases and 3 bases, in that order; junction bases with no gene match: 17. This CDR3 region has 18 residues. The CDR3 DNA is TGTGCCAGCAGTCTCAAGGCATCTACAGGGGGCAACGTCTACGAGCAGTACTTC. Translated: CASSLKASTGGNVYEQYF.

V usage is TRBV7-2 and J usage is TRBJ2-2, with 10 bases matching TRBD2. The CDR3 is 15 residues long. Germline lookup yields CDR1 SGHTA and CDR2 FQGNSA. The V segment lost 5 bases and the J segment 6 bases; nucleotides outside the gene matches: 6. Here the CDR3 DNA reads TGTGCCAGCAGCACCCCAGCGGGGGGGCCCGGGGAGCTGTTTTTT. It yields the protein CASSTPAGGPGELFF. Filled out from reference TRBV7-2 and TRBJ2-2, the complete variable domain reads GAGVSQSPSNKVTEKGKDVELRCDPISGHTALYWYRQSLGQGLEFLIYFQGNSAPDKSGLPSDRFSAERTGGSVSTLTIQRTQQEDSAVYLCASSTPAGGPGELFFGEGSRLTVL.

This rearrangement joins TRBV5-4 to TRBJ1-1; perhaps TRBD1 as D (5 bases). Germline CDR1 SGHNT, CDR2 YYREEE (reference sequence). The CDR3 loop spans 12 amino acids. V shed 2 bases and J shed 10 bases, with 12 bases lying between them. The CDR3 DNA reads as TGTGCCAGCAGCTTCCGGGGGTATGGAGCTTTCTTT. It is translated as CASSFRGYGAFF.

This clone was detected only a few times. The chain recombines TRBV27 with TRBJ1-6, with TRBD1 matching 9 bases. The CDR3 is 15 amino acids. V lost 9 bases to trimming and J lost 9 bases; unmatched junction nucleotides: 12. Per the germline V gene, CDR1 is MNHEY and CDR2 is SMNVEV (reference sequence). The CDR3 here is CASRTTGTGTSPLHF. DNA for the CDR3: TGTGCCAGTCGAACGACCGGGACAGGGACTTCACCCCTCCACTTT.

This rearrangement joins TRBV28 to TRBJ2-6; TRBD2 agrees at 12 bases. V was pared by 5 bases and J by 0 bases, with 8 bases of the junction left unmatched. Germline assignment: CDR1 MDHEN and CDR2 SYDVKM. CDR3 length: 19 amino acids. CDR3 nucleotide sequence: TGTGCCAGCAGTCGGACTAGCGGGACGACTAGCTCTGGGGCCAACGTCCTGACTTTC. It specifies CASSRTSGTTSSGANVLTF.

V gene TRBV7-2 combines with J gene TRBJ1-2; 10 bases line up with TRBD1. Germline values: CDR1 SGHTA, CDR2 FQGNSA. The CDR3 loop spans 13 amino acids. Losses at the gene ends were 4 bases for V and 8 bases for J; bases not matched to a gene: 4. For the CDR3, the DNA is TGTGCCAGCAGCTGGGGACAGGGGCAAGGCTACACCTTC. This encodes CASSWGQGQGYTF.